One sample yielded the 18 T cell receptor beta chains listed below, sequenced in a study of response to subunit inactivated influenza vaccine. TCRdb re-called the RT-PCR reads through MiXCR, storing one row per CDR3 protein. The repertoire has roughly 670,000 distinct CDR3 sequences, around 13% of them found once; the top ten carry roughly 7.2%. The material was PBMCs from blood, obtained less than 15 days before vaccination. The receptor set was obtained from a man aged 50 to 60 who received an inactivated influenza vaccine.

This clonotype occurred many times. The V gene is TRBV28, the J gene TRBJ2-5; TRBD1 might be the D (5 bases). Germline V gene data show CDR1 as MDHEN and CDR2 as SYDVKM. The V and J ends lost 6 bases and 0 bases respectively, with 8 bases between them. The CDR3 sequence is 13 residues long. The CDR3 region has the DNA TGTGCCAGCAGCCAGGGAAACCAAGAGACCCAGTACTTC. It codes for CASSQGNQETQYF.

J is TRBJ1-2 and V is TRBV9, with 9 bases that match TRBD1. CDR3 size: 15 residues. V gave up 4 bases and J gave up 6 bases; unmatched junction bases: 10. Germline V lookup: CDR1 SGDLS, CDR2 YYNGEE. The DNA of the CDR3 is TGTGCCAGCAGCCCACGGACAGGGGCAGAGAATGGCTACACCTTC. The encoded protein is CASSPRTGAENGYTF.

The rearrangement uses TRBV4-1 and TRBJ2-7; a weak D match, TRBD1 (5 bases). Germline V gene data show CDR1 as MGHRA and CDR2 as YSYEKL. Trimming cost V 4 bases and J 3 bases, with 16 bases left between them. The CDR3 sequence is 15 residues long. The CDR3 region is CASSPTEDPYYEQYF. The CDR3 DNA follows: TGCGCCAGCAGCCCGACAGAGGATCCTTACTACGAGCAGTACTTC.

Written as DNA, the CDR3 is TGTGCCAGCAGTCCATTACCTCCTAGCGGGAGGGTCCTACTTGGGCTCGGCACAGATACGCAGTATTTT. Translating it yields CASSPLPPSGRVLLGLGTDTQYF. V and J are TRBV6-4 and TRBJ2-3; 12 bases align to TRBD2. The CDR3 contains 23 residues. Trimming removed 5 bases from V and 1 base from J; junction bases left unmatched: 25. Germline CDR1 MRHNA, CDR2 SNTAGT.

This clonotype came up a few times. The chain links TRBV5-1 to TRBJ2-5; a weak D match, TRBD2 (7 bases). The ends were cut back, 2 bases at V and 5 bases at J, with 13 bases in the middle. The germline CDR1 and CDR2 sequences are SGHRS and YFSETQ. The CDR3 totals 14 residues. CDR3 in amino acids: CASSFGGARETQYF. The CDR3 nucleotides are TGCGCCAGCAGCTTTGGGGGGGCGCGGGAGACCCAGTACTTC.

This clonotype has only a few counts. The chain combines TRBV11-2 with TRBJ2-5, with TRBD2 identical over 12 bases. The CDR3 has 15 residues. Trimming cost V 1 base and J 10 bases; bases outside gene matches: 7. Germline CDR1 SGHAT, CDR2 FQNNGV. Here the CDR3 reads CASSLAGTSGLYQYF. CDR3 DNA: TGTGCCAGCAGCTTAGCGGGGACTAGCGGGTTGTACCAGTACTTC.

CDR3 DNA sequence: TGTGCCAGCAGCCCGTCGTTTGGGGACCCCGAGGGCTACACCTTC. As protein: CASSPSFGDPEGYTF. The rearrangement joins TRBV11-2 to TRBJ1-2; perhaps TRBD1 as D (5 bases). This CDR3 has 15 amino acids. Germline CDR1 SGHAT, CDR2 FQNNGV. Trimming cost V 5 bases and J 8 bases, with 21 bases left between them.

This clonotype was seen at least ten times. CDR3 DNA: TGTGCCAGCAGCCAAGATGGGACTAGCGGATACGAGCAGTACTTC. Translating gives CASSQDGTSGYEQYF. The chain couples TRBV4-2 to TRBJ2-7, with 11 positions matching TRBD2. The junction had 2 bases not matched to a gene; V was cut back by 0 bases and J by 4 bases. From germline, CDR1 is LGHNA and CDR2 YNFKEQ. CDR3 size: 15 residues.

The chain couples TRBV7-9 to TRBJ1-1; 9 bases are shared with TRBD1. CDR3 length: 17 residues. J was trimmed by 3 bases and V by 5 bases; bases with no gene match: 13. Germline assignment: CDR1 SEHNR and CDR2 FQNEAQ (reference sequence). The DNA for the CDR3 is TGTGCCAGCAGCCCCTCCGGGACAGGGTGGGTGGACACTGAAGCTTTCTTT. This translates into CASSPSGTGWVDTEAFF.

This clonotype has only a few counts. The chain combines TRBV3-1 with TRBJ2-3; 9 bases are a match to TRBD2. V was pared by 0 bases and J by 7 bases, with 8 bases of the junction left unmatched. The CDR3 is made up of 16 amino acids. Germline V gene lookup returns CDR1 LGHDT and CDR2 YNNKEL (reference sequence). CDR3 sequence reads: CASSQDPRGGLNTQYF. DNA for the CDR3: TGTGCCAGCAGCCAAGATCCGCGGGGGGGCCTTAATACGCAGTATTTT.

The chain has TRBV5-1 and TRBJ2-1; D ambiguous. Germline V gene sequence: CDR1 SGHRS, CDR2 YFSETQ. There are 12 residues in the CDR3. Trimming removed 0 bases at V and 5 bases at J, with 3 bases between. The CDR3 region is CASSLDDNEQFF. The CDR3, as DNA: TGCGCCAGCAGCTTGGACGACAATGAGCAGTTCTTC. Full variable domain (outside the CDR3, taken from reference TRBV5-1 and TRBJ2-1): KAGVTQTPRYLIKTRGQQVTLSCSPISGHRSVSWYQQTPGQGLQFLFEYFSETQRNKGNFPGRFSGRQFSNSRSEMNVSTLELGDSALYLCASSLDDNEQFFGPGTRLTVL.

This clonotype was detected many times. The chain employs TRBV7-9 and TRBJ1-1, with D maybe TRBD1 (6 bases). This CDR3 is built from 17 residues. Germline V CDR1 and CDR2: SEHNR, FQNEAQ (reference sequence). The V end was cut by 1 base, the J end by 4 bases, with 19 bases between. Here the CDR3 reads CASSLDSFAGAGTEAFF. The CDR3 DNA reads TGTGCCAGCAGCTTAGACAGTTTTGCGGGGGCGGGCACTGAAGCTTTCTTT.

The rearrangement joins TRBV5-1 to TRBJ1-2, with a possible D match to TRBD1 (6 bases). The length of the CDR3 is 13 residues. The V and J ends lost 4 bases and 7 bases respectively, with 14 bases between them. Germline V gene data show CDR1 as SGHRS and CDR2 as YFSETQ. CDR3 in DNA: TGCGCCAGCAGCCCACAGGGAAACGCTGGCTACACCTTC. Translating it yields CASSPQGNAGYTF.

The chain joins TRBV12-3 or TRBV12-4 to TRBJ2-2; no clear D gene. With 6 bases removed from V and 0 bases from J, the gap between germline ends came to 14 bases. The length of the CDR3 is 16 residues. Here the CDR3 reads CASRRTLDPNTGELFF. CDR3 in DNA: TGTGCCAGCAGACGGACCCTTGACCCGAACACCGGGGAGCTGTTTTTT.

In its sample, this clonotype was seen a few times. The chain carries TRBV5-1 and TRBJ2-2, with 9 bases lining up with TRBD1. V trimming: 3 bases; J trimming: 6 bases; junction bases outside the gene matches: 6. This CDR3 spans 15 amino acids. Germline values: CDR1 SGHRS, CDR2 YFSETQ. The DNA for the CDR3 is TGCGCCAGCAGCTACCAGACAGGGGGTTCCGGGGAGCTGTTTTTT. It yields the protein CASSYQTGGSGELFF.

The chain is built from TRBV18 and TRBJ1-5; possible D gene TRBD1, 5 bases. This CDR3 has 14 amino acids. The V end lost 6 bases, the J end lost 3 bases, and 12 bases lay between the germline ends. Germline lookup yields CDR1 KGHSH and CDR2 LQKENI. The CDR3: CASSSGTFNQPQHF. The CDR3, as DNA: TGTGCCAGCTCGTCCGGGACCTTCAATCAGCCCCAGCATTTT.

J is TRBJ2-1 and V is TRBV20-1; D ambiguous. CDR3 length: 13 residues. The V and J ends lost 3 bases and 7 bases respectively, with 13 bases between them. Germline V lookup: CDR1 DFQATT, CDR2 SNEGSKA (reference sequence). The CDR3 is CSASAGPYNEQFF. DNA of the CDR3: TGCAGTGCTAGCGCAGGTCCTTATAATGAGCAGTTCTTC.

This clonotype was counted only a few times. The V call is TRBV27, the J call TRBJ2-7; 7 bases agree with TRBD1. The CDR3 loop spans 14 amino acids. After removal of 0 bases from V and 7 bases from J, the junction contained 6 bases not matched to a gene. In germline, CDR1 is MNHEY, CDR2 SMNVEV (reference sequence). The CDR3 DNA reads TGTGCCAGCAGTTTATCCCGACAGGGTTGGGAGCAGTACTTC. It specifies CASSLSRQGWEQYF.